This TCR beta chain was retrieved from a study of siplizumab effects on memory and regulatory T cells. Trimming cost V 2 bases and J 2 bases; bases outside gene matches: 7. The length of the CDR3 is 16 residues. CDR1 and CDR2 (germline): SGHNT, YYREEE (reference sequence). Method: immunoSEQ multiplex PCR; TCRdb's copy keeps in-frame clones and lacks some. There are some 100,000 clones in the sample; 90% to 95% occur only once, and approximately 0.17% lies in the top ten. This clone was seen once. Input material: non-Treg CD4+ T cells sorted from blood. The sequence came from a human donor in good health. This sequence joins TRBV5-4 and TRBJ2-3; 8 nucleotides align to TRBD2. This CDR3 is CASSLLGTRVTDTQYF. CDR3 bases: TGTGCCAGCAGCTTACTTGGGACTAGGGTCACAGATACGCAGTATTTT.